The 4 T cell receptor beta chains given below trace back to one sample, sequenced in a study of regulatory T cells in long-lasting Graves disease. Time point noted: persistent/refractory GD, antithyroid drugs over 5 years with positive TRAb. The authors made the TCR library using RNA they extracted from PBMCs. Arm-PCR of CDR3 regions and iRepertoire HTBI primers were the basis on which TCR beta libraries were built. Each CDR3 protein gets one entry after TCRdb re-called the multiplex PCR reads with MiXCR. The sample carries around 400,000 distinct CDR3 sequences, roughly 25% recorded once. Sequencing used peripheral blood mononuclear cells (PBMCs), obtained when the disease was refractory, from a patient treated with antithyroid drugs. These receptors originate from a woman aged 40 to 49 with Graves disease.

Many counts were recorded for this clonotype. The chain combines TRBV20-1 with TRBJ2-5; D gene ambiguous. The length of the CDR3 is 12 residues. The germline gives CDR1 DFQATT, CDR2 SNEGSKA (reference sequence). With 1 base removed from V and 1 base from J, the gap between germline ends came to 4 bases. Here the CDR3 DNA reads TGCAGTGCTAGAGCAACCCAAGAGACCCAGTACTTC. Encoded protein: CSARATQETQYF.

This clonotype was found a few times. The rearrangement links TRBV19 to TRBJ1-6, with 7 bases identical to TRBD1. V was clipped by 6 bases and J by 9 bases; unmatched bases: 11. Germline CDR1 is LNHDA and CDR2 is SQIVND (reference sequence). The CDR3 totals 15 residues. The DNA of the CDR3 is TGTGCCAGTAGCTTCACAGGGGAGTCGTCTTCACCCCTCCACTTT. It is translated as CASSFTGESSSPLHF.

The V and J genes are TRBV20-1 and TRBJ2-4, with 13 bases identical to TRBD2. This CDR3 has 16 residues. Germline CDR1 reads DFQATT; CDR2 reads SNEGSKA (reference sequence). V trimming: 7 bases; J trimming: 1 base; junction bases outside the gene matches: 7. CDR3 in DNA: TGCAGTGGACGGACTAGCGGGAGCTTGGCCAAAAACATTCAGTACTTC. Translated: CSGRTSGSLAKNIQYF.

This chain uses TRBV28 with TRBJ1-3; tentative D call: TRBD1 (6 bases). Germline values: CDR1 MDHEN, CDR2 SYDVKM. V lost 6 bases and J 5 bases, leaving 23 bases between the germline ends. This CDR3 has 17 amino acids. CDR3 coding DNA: TGTGCCAGCAGCAAAAGACCAGGACAGACCCCCCGAAACACCATATATTTT. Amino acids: CASSKRPGQTPRNTIYF. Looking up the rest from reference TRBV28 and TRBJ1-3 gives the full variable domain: DVKVTQSSRYLVKRTGEKVFLECVQDMDHENMFWYRQDPGLGLRLIYFSYDVKMKEKGDIPEGYSVSREKKERFSLILESASTNQTSMYLCASSKRPGQTPRNTIYFGEGSWLTVV.